This T cell receptor (beta chain) was retrieved from a study of T cells after yellow fever vaccination. This clonotype was observed a handful of times. What it binds is unknown. Making TCR cDNA involved 5'RACE template switching, which added UMIs and a universal primer site. One entry per CDR3 protein results from TCRdb running MiXCR on the 5' RACE reads. The profile shows 360,000 or so distinct CDR3 sequences, under 14% of them singletons. Findings and limits, study-wide: There was a possibility that FACS-sorted repertoires contained abundant clonotypes contaminating from the bulk population.

The clonotype comes from a man aged 18 to 29 who received the YFV17D yellow fever vaccine. Material: PBMCs, obtained on the day of the first yellow fever vaccination.

The DNA for the CDR3 is TGTGCCATCAGTGACCCAGACAGGGGGAAGTATGGCTACACCTTC. Translated: CAISDPDRGKYGYTF. V gene TRBV10-3 combines with J gene TRBJ1-2, with 9 nucleotides matching TRBD1. Germline trimming cut 3 bases from V and 5 bases from J; bases unmatched to any gene: 7. CDR1 and CDR2 from the germline V gene are ENHRY and SYGVKD. The CDR3 consists of 15 residues.